This paragraph covers one T cell receptor (beta chain) sequence. This record comes from a study of cytomegalovirus exposure and HLA in healthy donors. Use of 60 Vbeta and 13 Jbeta primers characterized the PCR. Clones were sequenced by immunoSEQ multiplex PCR, and TCRdb holds only the in-frame ones, with some missing. The data hold about 110,000 clones, with about 80% observed a single time. The clonotype originates from a woman in her late teens or twenties in good health and CMV-seropositive. Sample: PBMCs.

CDR3 in amino acids: CAISESPGLDGYTF. Written as DNA, the CDR3 is TGTGCCATCAGTGAGTCGCCAGGGTTAGATGGCTACACCTTC. The chain employs TRBV10-3 and TRBJ1-2; D possibly corresponds to TRBD1 (5 bases). Between the trimmed V and J ends, which lost 0 bases and 6 bases, there was a span of 11 bases. Germline CDR1 and CDR2: ENHRY and SYGVKD. The length of the CDR3 is 14 residues.